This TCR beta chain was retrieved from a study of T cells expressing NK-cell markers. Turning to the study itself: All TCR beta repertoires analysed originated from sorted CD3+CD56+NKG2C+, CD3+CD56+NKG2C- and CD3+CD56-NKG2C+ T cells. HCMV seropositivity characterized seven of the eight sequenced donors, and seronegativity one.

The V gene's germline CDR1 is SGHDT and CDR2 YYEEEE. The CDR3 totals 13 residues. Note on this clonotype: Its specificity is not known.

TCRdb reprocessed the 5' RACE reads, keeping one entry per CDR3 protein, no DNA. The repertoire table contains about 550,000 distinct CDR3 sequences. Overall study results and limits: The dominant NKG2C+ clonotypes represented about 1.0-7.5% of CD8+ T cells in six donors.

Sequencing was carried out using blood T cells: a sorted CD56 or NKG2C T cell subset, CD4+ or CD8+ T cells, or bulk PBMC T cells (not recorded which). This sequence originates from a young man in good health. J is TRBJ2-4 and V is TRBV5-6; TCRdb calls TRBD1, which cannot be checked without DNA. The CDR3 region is CASRGQGANIQYF.